Sequencing of this TCR beta chain was carried out in a study of T cells in Graves' hyperthyroidism and ophthalmopathy. In the case of this clonotype: A much larger clone is a single base away; this may be a read error.

Amplification targeted TCR beta CDR3 regions from RNA transcripts. Initially, a first-round RT-PCR of the TCR CDR3 employed the HTBI primer set. TCRdb redid the calling of the multiplex PCR reads with MiXCR, one entry per CDR3 protein. This sample carries a few hundred thousand distinct CDR3 sequences, roughly 14% of them seen once, and the ten largest clones take around 30%. V was pared by 7 bases and J by 7 bases, with 17 bases between. CDR1 and CDR2 from the germline V gene are MNHEY and SVGEGT. The CDR3 length is 13 residues. This chain links TRBV6-2 or TRBV6-3 with TRBJ2-7; D might be TRBD2 (5 bases). Sequences were obtained from blood. The source is a woman under 30 with Graves' hyperthyroidism that later progressed to Graves' ophthalmopathy. CDR3 nucleotides: TGTGCCAGCACCCTCTCGGGAACAGAAGAGCAGTACTTC. Amino acid sequence: CASTLSGTEEQYF.